This T cell receptor (beta chain) was sequenced in a study of graft-versus-host responses after intestinal transplantation (TCRdb year 2021). With regard to the full study: Multivisceral, liver-intestinal, or isolated intestinal transplants were received by the recipients. Every recipient was given anti-thymocyte globulin induction, followed by about three years of maintenance tacrolimus and steroids. A peak of at least 4% donor T cells among recipient peripheral blood mononuclear cells was the definition used for donor T cell macrochimerism. After intestinal transplantation, graft-versus-host and host-versus-graft alloreactive T cell clones were followed in the graft, circulation and bone marrow using bulk TCR-beta CDR3 sequencing. A cohort of 20 to 25 intestinal transplant recipients, including one retransplant, was enrolled, and a few patients lacking pretransplant specimens were excluded. Instead of going to the commercial service, samples from a few later patients were sequenced in-house on an Illumina MiSeq and processed with MiXCR. To identify alloreactive clones, pre-transplant mixed lymphocyte reaction products were sequenced and then compared with unstimulated pre-transplant donor and recipient T cells. Paper-wide results and their limitations: GvH clones were detected in recipient bone marrow, and some of these GvH clones were observed earlier in ileal mucosa or blood, consistent with an intestinal mucosal origin. The relatively low number and heterogeneity of intestinal transplant patients limited the conclusions. Peak levels of circulating GvH clones were associated with declines in HvG clones early after transplant. In patients with donor T cell macrochimerism, the allografts had high GvH to HvG T cell clonal ratios.

Preparation of the library involved the immunoSEQ multiplex PCR assay. For most patients, high-throughput TCR-beta CDR3 sequencing of genomic DNA was performed by Adaptive Biotechnologies. For the original study's pipeline: Adaptive's ImmunoSEQ software supplied the TCR sequencing data for around 17 patients, while MiXCR and VDJtools were used to process three other patients. Because the origin of CDR3 nucleotide sequences shared between donor and recipient could not be assigned, those sequences were removed. At least 2-fold expansion over unstimulated cells and a minimum CFSE-low frequency of 0.002% (template counts) or 0.001% (read counts) were required for clones to be classified as alloreactive. Mappable clones were those detected in sequenced pre-transplant spleen, lymph node, or MLR CFSE-low populations of the donor or recipient. Cumulative frequency of alloreactive clones was calculated as a percentage of all sequences weighted by copy number. What TCRdb holds here is the immuneACCESS table cut down to in-frame rearrangements. Part of the clones is not present; checked against another copy, under half of the missing clones reflect an unresolved V gene, and the others are unexplained. The DNA gave D and trimming, while V, J and clone size come from that table. The sample table shows roughly 25,000 clones, and approximately 95% are seen once. About 0.49% of the sample goes to the ten largest clones.

Points on this clone: The target of this receptor is not known. Base-call qualities are not available, and no considerably larger clone is one nucleotide away.

Blood samples were collected up to 4 times in the first month after transplant and then at least monthly when available. The sequence was obtained from a human patient who received an intestinal transplant, so some T cells may come from the graft donor. The sequenced sample was PBMCs, obtained 18 days after transplant.

The DNA is TGTGCCAGCAGCCTGTCCTTGGTCGACTCTGGAAACACCATATATTTT. This translates into CASSLSLVDSGNTIYF. The chain was built from TRBV9 and TRBJ1-3; no D segment can be confidently identified. For CDR1 and CDR2, the germline V gene lists SGDLS and YYNGEE. The CDR3 contains 16 residues, cysteine and phenylalanine counted. Of the read, only the CDR3 DNA is kept; its 48 bases are in frame from base 1. V drops 4 bases and J drops 0 bases, leaving 14 bases in between.